This entry is about one TCR beta chain. What it binds is unknown. These data come from a study of OX40 agonist ivuxolimab in advanced cancers. About the research overall: Each patient was given ivuxolimab into a vein every 2 weeks, at 0.01 to 10 mg/kg.

Here immunoSEQ multiplex PCR was the method, and the copy in TCRdb shows in-frame clones only, minus some. The repertoire holds some 70,000 clones, with just over 85% as singletons. Autoimmune disease history or systemic immunosuppression disqualified patients. On cycle 4 day 1 and cycle 7 day 1, as well as at baseline, blood was sampled. Overall study findings and caveats: In a subset of nonresponders, normalized T-cell clonal expansion was also low.

Germline lookup yields CDR1 SGHVS and CDR2 FQNEAQ. V was pared by 2 bases and J by 6 bases, with 16 bases between. The CDR3 runs 15 residues. This chain connects TRBV7-8 to TRBJ1-1, with D possibly TRBD1 on 6 matching bases. Sequencing used CD4+ or CD8+ T cells sorted from blood, obtained in a trial of the OX40 agonist ivuxolimab. This TCR was recovered from an adult with an advanced solid tumor such as melanoma, head and neck, liver or kidney cancer. The CDR3 here is CASSLSTGAAAEAFF. CDR3 coding DNA: TGTGCCAGCAGCTTATCGACAGGTGCTGCGGCTGAAGCTTTCTTT.